The 29 T cell receptor beta chains in this list originate from one sample, sequenced in a study of OX40 agonist ivuxolimab in advanced cancers. Some clones are missing from TCRdb's copy, which holds only in-frame ones; the method was immunoSEQ multiplex PCR. The data contain approximately 69,000 clones, around four fifths of them singletons. The specimen was CD4+ or CD8+ T cells sorted from blood, collected in a trial of the OX40 agonist ivuxolimab. These receptors came from an adult with an advanced solid tumor such as melanoma, head and neck, liver or kidney cancer.

The chain is built from TRBV6-6 and TRBJ2-1, with 8 bases that match TRBD1. The CDR3 spans 15 residues. After removal of 6 bases from V and 3 bases from J, the junction contained 7 bases not matched to a gene. Germline CDR1 MNHNY, CDR2 SVGAGI (reference sequence). The CDR3 spells CASRNGQGDYNEQFF. In DNA, the CDR3 is TGTGCCAGCAGAAACGGACAGGGTGACTACAATGAGCAGTTCTTC.

The V gene is TRBV19, the J gene TRBJ2-3; D is tentatively TRBD1 or TRBD2 (5 bases each). V shed 4 bases and J shed 5 bases, with 13 bases lying between them. CDR1 LNHDA and CDR2 SQIVND come from the germline V gene (reference sequence). The CDR3 loop spans 14 amino acids. CDR3 DNA: TGTGCCAGTAGTAACGGGGCACGTGGAGATACGCAGTATTTT. It is translated as CASSNGARGDTQYF.

The chain recombines TRBV2 with TRBJ2-4; no firm D call. The CDR3 covers 12 residues. Germline assignment: CDR1 SNHLY and CDR2 FYNNEI. V lost 9 bases, J lost 7 bases, and 13 bases lay in between. In nucleotides, the CDR3 is TGTGCCAGGAGCGAGATCGCGAACATTCAGTACTTC. It specifies CARSEIANIQYF.

This clone was seen a few times. The chain carries TRBV1 and TRBJ2-7; the table names TRBD2, a call not compared with the DNA. TRBV1 is shown as a pseudogene. This CDR3 is 17 amino acids long. In DNA, the CDR3 is TGCACCAGCAGCCCCCCTGGGACTAGCGGGGGGGCTAGGGAGCAGTACTTC. It codes for CTSSPPGTSGGAREQYF.

The chain couples TRBV19 to TRBJ2-5; TRBD1 aligns across 7 bases. V trimming: 8 bases; J trimming: 5 bases; junction bases outside the gene matches: 8. The germline V gene has CDR1 LNHDA and CDR2 SQIVND (reference sequence). The CDR3 runs to 13 residues. The CDR3 reads CASSGQVVETQYF. CDR3 nucleotides: TGTGCCAGTTCAGGACAGGTCGTGGAGACCCAGTACTTC.

This chain links TRBV5-4 with TRBJ2-5, with TRBD2 identical over 8 bases. Germline V gene sequence: CDR1 SGHNT, CDR2 YYREEE (reference sequence). V lost 0 bases and J lost 1; bases outside the gene matches: 2. The CDR3 is 15 amino acids. The CDR3 sequence: CASSLATSGQETQYF. CDR3 sequence (DNA): TGTGCCAGCAGCTTGGCCACTAGCGGCCAAGAGACCCAGTACTTC.

This chain joins TRBV7-7 and TRBJ1-1; D ambiguous. V lost 5 bases and J lost 0, with 7 bases in between. Germline V gene sequence: CDR1 SSHAT, CDR2 FNYEAQ (reference sequence). The CDR3 consists of 13 residues. The CDR3 here is CASSRQMNTEAFF. CDR3 DNA: TGTGCCAGCAGCCGGCAGATGAACACTGAAGCTTTCTTT.

V usage is TRBV29-1 and J usage is TRBJ2-3; D gene ambiguous. CDR3 length: 13 residues. V lost 8 bases and J lost 2, with 14 bases in between. CDR1 is SQVTM and CDR2 is ANQGSEA in the germline V gene. CDR3 protein: CSTLDGNTDTQYF. CDR3 DNA sequence: TGCAGCACGTTGGACGGAAACACAGATACGCAGTATTTT.

This clone was picked up a small number of times. The chain is built from TRBV2 and TRBJ1-6; 8 nucleotides match TRBD1. The length of the CDR3 is 14 residues. The germline CDR1 and CDR2 sequences are SNHLY and FYNNEI. With 10 bases clipped from V and 13 bases from J, the junction kept 15 bases outside the gene matches. The CDR3 here is CATTGGAVGVPLHF. DNA of the CDR3: TGTGCCACCACAGGGGGAGCCGTTGGCGTCCCCCTCCACTTT.

This clone was seen only once. The chain recombines TRBV19 with TRBJ2-2, with 8 bases that match TRBD1. The CDR3 totals 14 residues. Germline V gene data show CDR1 as LNHDA and CDR2 as SQIVND (reference sequence). V shed 7 bases, J shed 5 bases, and the junction held 6 bases outside the gene matches. Here the CDR3 DNA reads TGTGCCAGTATGGGGACAGGAGCTACCGGGGAGCTGTTTTTT. It encodes CASMGTGATGELFF.

The chain employs TRBV18 and TRBJ2-1; TRBD1 matches at 8 bases. The germline V gene has CDR1 KGHSH and CDR2 LQKENI. With 2 bases clipped from V and 7 bases from J, the junction kept 10 bases outside the gene matches. The CDR3 runs to 16 residues. The CDR3 loop is CASSPNGQGASNEQFF. Written as DNA, the CDR3 is TGTGCCAGCTCACCAAACGGGCAGGGGGCGTCGAATGAGCAGTTCTTC.

The DNA of the CDR3 is TGCGCCAGCAGCTCGGACAGGGTAGGCTATGGCTACACCTTC. It yields the protein CASSSDRVGYGYTF. This chain joins TRBV5-1 and TRBJ1-2; 8 nucleotides agree with TRBD1. The length of the CDR3 is 14 residues. CDR1 is SGHRS, CDR2 YFSETQ, per germline. V was clipped by 3 bases and J by 4 bases; unmatched bases: 5.

The V call is TRBV5-4, the J call TRBJ2-2; 9 bases match TRBD1. The CDR3 extends over 16 amino acids. Germline V gene lookup returns CDR1 SGHNT and CDR2 YYREEE (reference sequence). The junction had 4 bases not matched to a gene; V was cut back by 1 base and J by 3 bases. This chain's CDR3 is CASSLPGTGYTGELFF. In DNA, the CDR3 is TGTGCCAGCAGCTTGCCCGGGACAGGGTACACCGGGGAGCTGTTTTTT.

This chain connects TRBV18 to TRBJ2-5; TRBD2 matches at 8 bases. V lost 4 bases to trimming and J lost 4 bases; unmatched junction nucleotides: 5. The CDR3 totals 14 residues. Germline loops: CDR1 KGHSH, CDR2 LQKENI. The CDR3 nucleotides read TGTGCCAGCTCACACGGGGGGGGCAGAGAGACCCAGTACTTC. It yields the protein CASSHGGGRETQYF.

This clone was counted once. The V call is TRBV29-1, the J call TRBJ1-1; D is unclear. Germline V gene sequence: CDR1 SQVTM, CDR2 ANQGSEA. This CDR3 is built from 14 residues. Trimming pared 8 bases from V and 1 base from J, leaving 17 bases between. The CDR3, as DNA: TGCAGCTCCCGGGGAGGTAGTCCGAACACTGAAGCTTTCTTT. Amino acids: CSSRGGSPNTEAFF.

This clone was recorded a few times. J is TRBJ1-6 and V is TRBV2; 7 bases map to TRBD1. The germline V gene has CDR1 SNHLY and CDR2 FYNNEI. This CDR3 is 13 amino acids long. V gave up 6 bases and J gave up 4 bases; unmatched junction bases: 0. As DNA, the CDR3 is TGTGCCAGCAGGGGACAGTATAATTCACCCCTCCACTTT. Protein sequence: CASRGQYNSPLHF.

The chain employs TRBV5-8 and TRBJ2-1; TRBD2 is a possible D gene (6 bases). This CDR3 has 15 residues. Per germline, CDR1 SGHTS and CDR2 YDEGEE. The ends were cut back, 1 base at V and 6 bases at J, with 14 bases in the middle. CDR3 DNA: TGTGCCAGCAGCTTGCAGGGACTTACCCTCAATGAGCAGTTCTTC. The encoded protein is CASSLQGLTLNEQFF.

The chain joins TRBV19 to TRBJ2-1; 13 bases map to TRBD2. CDR3 length: 17 amino acids. Germline V gene data show CDR1 as LNHDA and CDR2 as SQIVND (reference sequence). With V trimmed by 7 bases and J by 2 bases, 8 bases remained unmatched. CDR3 DNA: TGTGCCAGTACCCCTAAACTAGCGGGAGGGCCCTACAATGAGCAGTTCTTC. This sequence encodes CASTPKLAGGPYNEQFF.

Points on this clone: One junction end disagrees with the germline gene, perhaps due to a read error. This sequence joins TRBV11-2 and TRBJ1-3; 8 nucleotides match TRBD1. The germline gives CDR1 SGHAT, CDR2 FQNNGV. The length of the CDR3 is 15 residues. The CDR3 protein is CASREGQAPGNTIYF. For the CDR3, the DNA is TGTGCCAGCAGGGAGGGACAGGCCCCTGGGAACACCATATATTTT.

The DNA of the CDR3 is TGTGTCAGAAGCTTAGGTCTAGCCAAAAACATTCAGTACTTC. This codes for CVRSLGLAKNIQYF. This rearrangement joins TRBV7-5 to TRBJ2-4; TRBD2 reflects the table's D call only, with no check against the DNA. TRBV7-5 constitutes a pseudogene. There are 14 residues in the CDR3.

The table lists this clone with a count of one. The chain joins TRBV9 to TRBJ1-5; D unclear. V lost 0 bases to trimming and J lost 6 bases, with 13 bases between them. Germline loops: CDR1 SGDLS, CDR2 YYNGEE. This CDR3 is built from 15 residues. CDR3 in DNA: TGTGCCAGCAGCGTAGGGGCCCGGCCCGGTCAGCCCCAGCATTTT. Translating it yields CASSVGARPGQPQHF.

The chain is built from TRBV6-1 and TRBJ1-2; 7 nucleotides match TRBD1. V lost 6 bases to trimming and J lost 2 bases; unmatched junction nucleotides: 3. This CDR3 has 13 amino acids. The V gene's germline CDR1 is MNHNS and CDR2 SASEGT. The CDR3 region has the DNA TGTGCCAGCAGCCAGACAGGGAACTATGGCTACACCTTC. Protein: CASSQTGNYGYTF.

The count of this clone is one. The chain couples TRBV5-1 to TRBJ2-3, with 7 bases fitting TRBD1. After removal of 7 bases from V and 2 bases from J, the junction contained 7 bases not matched to a gene. The CDR3 length is 14 residues. Germline CDR1 and CDR2: SGHRS and YFSETQ. CDR3 protein: CASSPGQPTDTQYF. DNA for the CDR3: TGCGCCAGCTCACCGGGACAGCCCACAGATACGCAGTATTTT.

The chain has TRBV29-1 and TRBJ2-1, with D perhaps matching TRBD2 (5 bases). Germline CDR1 is SQVTM and CDR2 is ANQGSEA. The CDR3 length is 13 residues. V lost 4 bases and J 7 bases, leaving 14 bases between the germline ends. CDR3 DNA: TGCAGCGTTGTGGGAATGAGAGGGAATGAGCAGTTCTTC. This encodes CSVVGMRGNEQFF.

The CDR3 DNA reads as TGTGCCAGTAGTCCCCGGGACAGGTACGAGCAGTACTTC. This gives the protein CASSPRDRYEQYF. V is TRBV19 and J is TRBJ2-7; TRBD1 aligns across 8 bases. Trimming cost V 5 bases and J 4 bases; bases outside gene matches: 4. Per the germline V gene, CDR1 is LNHDA and CDR2 is SQIVND (reference sequence). CDR3 length equals 13 residues.

This rearrangement joins TRBV28 to TRBJ1-2; 12 nucleotides line up with TRBD1. CDR1 and CDR2 (germline): MDHEN, SYDVKM. J lost 6 bases, V lost 4 bases, and 15 bases had no gene match. This CDR3 region has 18 residues. CDR3 sequence: CASSSRGDRGRGSNGYTF. DNA for the CDR3: TGTGCCAGCAGTTCCAGGGGGGACAGGGGGCGCGGGAGCAATGGCTACACCTTC.

This clone was seen only a few times. The chain uses TRBV27 and TRBJ2-5, with D maybe TRBD2 (6 bases). CDR1 is MNHEY, CDR2 SMNVEV, per germline (reference sequence). The CDR3 consists of 15 residues. Trimming took off 2 bases at V and 5 bases at J, with 15 bases between the two ends. CDR3 nucleotides: TGTGCCAGCAGTTTAAGTCCCCAAGGAGGGGAGACCCAGTACTTC. Its translation is CASSLSPQGGETQYF.

This clone was seen more than once but under ten times. The chain is built from TRBV4-2 and TRBJ1-3; tentatively, D is TRBD1 (5 bases). The V and J ends lost 0 bases and 2 bases respectively, with 11 bases between them. Germline V gives CDR1 LGHNA, CDR2 YNFKEQ. This CDR3 has 16 amino acids. CDR3 nucleotide sequence: TGTGCCAGCAGCCAAGATCCTACAGGACCTGGAAACACCATATATTTT. Its translation: CASSQDPTGPGNTIYF.

The chain has TRBV5-1 and TRBJ2-3; TRBD1 might be the D (8 bases). V was trimmed by 4 bases and J by 1 base, leaving 16 bases between them. CDR1 and CDR2 from the germline V gene are SGHRS and YFSETQ. The CDR3 spans 16 residues. CDR3 nucleotides: TGCGCCAGCAGCCGCGACAGGGGAGGGGGCACAGATACGCAGTATTTT. It yields the protein CASSRDRGGGTDTQYF.